What follows are 8 T cell receptor beta chains derived from one specimen sequenced in a study of blood T cell repertoires in COVID-19. Profiling relied on immunoSEQ multiplex PCR, and the TCRdb table lists in-frame clones only, not all of them. The profile covers about 250,000 clones, with approximately 88% appearing a single time and about 6.7% taken by the ten largest. Sequencing input: peripheral blood. These receptors were collected from a woman aged 25 to 39 with COVID-19, enrolled during active disease.

The chain employs TRBV27 and TRBJ1-1; D might be TRBD1 (5 bases). V lost 3 bases and J 3 bases, leaving 11 bases between the germline ends. The germline CDR1 and CDR2 sequences are MNHEY and SMNVEV (reference sequence). The CDR3 sequence is 14 residues long. CDR3 sequence reads: CASSLGLGDTEAFF. The DNA of the CDR3 is TGTGCCAGCAGTTTGGGACTTGGGGACACTGAAGCTTTCTTT.

This chain joins TRBV5-1 and TRBJ2-3; 11 nucleotides line up with TRBD2. CDR1 is SGHRS, CDR2 YFSETQ, per germline. This CDR3 has 18 amino acids. The junction had 6 bases not matched to a gene; V was cut back by 0 bases and J by 0 bases. CDR3 loop: CASSLGLAGSSSTDTQYF. The CDR3 DNA follows: TGCGCCAGCAGCTTGGGACTAGCGGGGAGTTCTAGCACAGATACGCAGTATTTT. Full variable domain (missing parts from reference TRBV5-1 and TRBJ2-3): KAGVTQTPRYLIKTRGQQVTLSCSPISGHRSVSWYQQTPGQGLQFLFEYFSETQRNKGNFPGRFSGRQFSNSRSEMNVSTLELGDSALYLCASSLGLAGSSSTDTQYFGPGTRLTVL.

The chain carries TRBV7-8 and TRBJ1-1; maybe TRBD1 (5 bases). The germline V and J ends were trimmed by 3 bases and 10 bases, with 18 bases remaining between them. Germline V gene data show CDR1 as SGHVS and CDR2 as FQNEAQ. The CDR3 loop spans 14 amino acids. In DNA, the CDR3 is TGTGCCAGCAGCTTCTGGGGGGGATACAGAGGAGCTTTCTTT. Translation gives CASSFWGGYRGAFF.

The rearrangement joins TRBV7-2 to TRBJ2-5, with a tentative D call TRBD2 (5 bases). CDR1 is SGHTA, CDR2 FQGNSA, per germline. Between the trimmed V and J ends, which lost 0 bases and 2 bases, there was a span of 10 bases. The CDR3 is 15 amino acids. The CDR3: CASSLATTRQETQYF. The CDR3 nucleotides are TGTGCCAGCAGCTTAGCGACTACTAGGCAAGAGACCCAGTACTTC.

Here the CDR3 reads CASSIDSFGTGDTGELFF. The CDR3 region has the DNA TGTGCCAGTAGTATAGATTCGTTCGGGACAGGGGACACCGGGGAGCTGTTTTTT. This rearrangement joins TRBV19 to TRBJ2-2; 10 nucleotides line up with TRBD1. The junction had 7 bases not matched to a gene; V was cut back by 0 bases and J by 3 bases. The CDR3 consists of 18 residues. In germline, CDR1 is LNHDA, CDR2 SQIVND (reference sequence).

This chain uses TRBV11-2 with TRBJ1-2; perhaps TRBD1 as D (5 bases). The germline CDR1 and CDR2 sequences are SGHAT and FQNNGV. The CDR3 extends over 13 amino acids. Trimming cost V 1 base and J 7 bases, with 10 bases left between them. CDR3 nucleotides: TGTGCCAGCAGCTTAGGCAGGGAAGGTGGCTACACCTTC. It is translated as CASSLGREGGYTF.

V usage is TRBV4-3 and J usage is TRBJ2-3; D might be TRBD2 (6 bases). V was pared by 4 bases and J by 3 bases, with 11 bases between. In germline, CDR1 is LGHNA, CDR2 YSLEER. The CDR3 covers 14 residues. Written as DNA, the CDR3 is TGCGCCAGCAGCCGCTCCCTAGCGACAGATACGCAGTATTTT. It yields the protein CASSRSLATDTQYF.

The V call is TRBV28, the J call TRBJ1-1; D not resolved. V was clipped by 5 bases and J by 1 base, with 14 bases between them. CDR3 size: 15 residues. The V gene's germline CDR1 is MDHEN and CDR2 SYDVKM. Written as DNA, the CDR3 is TGTGCCAGCAGTCCCCCCGCAGGCTCGAACACTGAAGCTTTCTTT. It encodes CASSPPAGSNTEAFF.